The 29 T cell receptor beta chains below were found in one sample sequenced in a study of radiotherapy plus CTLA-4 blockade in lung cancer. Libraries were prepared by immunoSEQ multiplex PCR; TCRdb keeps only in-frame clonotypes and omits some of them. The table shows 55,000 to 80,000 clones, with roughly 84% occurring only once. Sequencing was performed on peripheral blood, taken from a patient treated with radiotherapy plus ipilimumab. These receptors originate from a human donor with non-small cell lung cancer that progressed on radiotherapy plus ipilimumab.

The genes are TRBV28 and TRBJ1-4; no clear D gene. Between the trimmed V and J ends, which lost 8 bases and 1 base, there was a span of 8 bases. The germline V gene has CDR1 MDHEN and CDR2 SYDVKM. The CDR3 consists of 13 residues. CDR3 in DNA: TGTGCCAGCCAGGACGGAACTAATGAAAAACTGTTTTTT. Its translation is CASQDGTNEKLFF.

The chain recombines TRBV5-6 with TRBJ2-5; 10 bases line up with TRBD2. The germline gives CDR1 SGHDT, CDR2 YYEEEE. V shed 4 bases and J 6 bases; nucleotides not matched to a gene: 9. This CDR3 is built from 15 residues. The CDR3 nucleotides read TGTGCCAGCAGCCGAGCGGGAGGGAAGGTGAAGACCCAGTACTTC. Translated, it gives CASSRAGGKVKTQYF.

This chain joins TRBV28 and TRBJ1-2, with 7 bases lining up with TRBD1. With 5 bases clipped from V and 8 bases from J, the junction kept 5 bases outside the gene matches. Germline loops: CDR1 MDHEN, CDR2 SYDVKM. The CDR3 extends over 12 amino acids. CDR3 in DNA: TGTGCCAGCAGTCGACAGGGAGGAGGCTACACCTTC. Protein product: CASSRQGGGYTF.

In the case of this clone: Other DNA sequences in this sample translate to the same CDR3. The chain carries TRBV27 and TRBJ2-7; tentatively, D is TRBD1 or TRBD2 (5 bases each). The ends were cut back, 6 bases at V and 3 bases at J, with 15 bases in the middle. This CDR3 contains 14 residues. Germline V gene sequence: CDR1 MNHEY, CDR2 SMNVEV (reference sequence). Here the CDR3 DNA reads TGTGCCAGCAGACCCGGGACCGACATCTACGAGCAGTACGTC. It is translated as CASRPGTDIYEQYV.

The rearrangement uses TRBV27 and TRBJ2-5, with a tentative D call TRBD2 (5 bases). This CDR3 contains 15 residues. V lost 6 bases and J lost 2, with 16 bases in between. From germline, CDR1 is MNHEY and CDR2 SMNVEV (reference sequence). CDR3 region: CASRRLASLQETQYF. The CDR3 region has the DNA TGTGCCAGCAGGCGGCTGGCTAGCCTGCAAGAGACCCAGTACTTC.

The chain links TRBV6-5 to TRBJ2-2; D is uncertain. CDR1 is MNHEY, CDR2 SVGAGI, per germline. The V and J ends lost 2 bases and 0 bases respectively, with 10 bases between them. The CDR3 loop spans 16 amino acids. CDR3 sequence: CASSYSNVPNTGELFF. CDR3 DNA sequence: TGTGCCAGCAGTTACAGTAACGTTCCGAACACCGGGGAGCTGTTTTTT.

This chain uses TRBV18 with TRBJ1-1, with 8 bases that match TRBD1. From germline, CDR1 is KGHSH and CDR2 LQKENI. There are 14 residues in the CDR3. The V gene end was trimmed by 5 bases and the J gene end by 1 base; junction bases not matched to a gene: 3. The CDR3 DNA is TGTGCCAGCTCAGATACAGGGGGGAACACTGAAGCTTTCTTT. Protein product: CASSDTGGNTEAFF.

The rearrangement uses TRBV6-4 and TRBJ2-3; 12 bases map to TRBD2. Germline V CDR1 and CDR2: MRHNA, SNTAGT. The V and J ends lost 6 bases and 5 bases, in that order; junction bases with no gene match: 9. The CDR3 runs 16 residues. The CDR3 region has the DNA TGTGCCAGCAGCCCGCTAGCGGGAGGGCCGAAAGATACGCAGTATTTT. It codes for CASSPLAGGPKDTQYF.

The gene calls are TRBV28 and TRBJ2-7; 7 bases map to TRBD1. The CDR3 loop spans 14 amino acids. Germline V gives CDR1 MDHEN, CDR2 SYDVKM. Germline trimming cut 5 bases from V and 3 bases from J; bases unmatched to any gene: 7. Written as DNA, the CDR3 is TGTGCCAGCAGTCAACGGGACAGTAGCTACGAGCAGTACGTC. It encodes CASSQRDSSYEQYV.

The CDR3, as DNA: TGTGCCAGCTCCGCCCGCTCGGAGACCCAGTACTTC. This translates into CASSARSETQYF. The chain links TRBV18 to TRBJ2-5; D not resolved. Germline CDR1 KGHSH, CDR2 LQKENI. The CDR3 totals 12 residues. The V end was cut by 6 bases, the J end by 5 bases, with 10 bases between.

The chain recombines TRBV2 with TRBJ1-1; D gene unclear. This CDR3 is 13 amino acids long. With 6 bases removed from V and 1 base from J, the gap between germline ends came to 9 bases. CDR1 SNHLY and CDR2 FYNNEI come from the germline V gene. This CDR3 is CASSGRQNTEAFF. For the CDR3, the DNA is TGTGCCAGCAGCGGTAGACAGAACACTGAAGCTTTCTTT.

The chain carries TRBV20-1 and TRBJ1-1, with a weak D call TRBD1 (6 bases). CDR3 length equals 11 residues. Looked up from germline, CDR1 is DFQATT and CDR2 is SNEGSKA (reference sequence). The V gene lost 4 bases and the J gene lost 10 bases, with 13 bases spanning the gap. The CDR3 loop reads CSAKRDMAAFF. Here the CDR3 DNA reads TGCAGTGCTAAGCGGGACATGGCAGCTTTCTTT.

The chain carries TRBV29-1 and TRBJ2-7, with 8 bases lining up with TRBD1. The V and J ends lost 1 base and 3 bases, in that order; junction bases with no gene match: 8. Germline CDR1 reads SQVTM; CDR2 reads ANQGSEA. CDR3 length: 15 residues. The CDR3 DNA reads TGCAGCGTTGAAGCTCCGGGACAGGAGTTCTACGAGCAGTACTTC. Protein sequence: CSVEAPGQEFYEQYF.

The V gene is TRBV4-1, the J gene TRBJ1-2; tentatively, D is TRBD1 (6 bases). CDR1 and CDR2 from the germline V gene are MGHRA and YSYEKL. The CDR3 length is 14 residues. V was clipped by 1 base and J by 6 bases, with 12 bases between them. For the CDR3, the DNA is TGCGCCAGCAGCCAAGTTGTGGGGGCGGATGGCTACACCTTC. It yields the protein CASSQVVGADGYTF.

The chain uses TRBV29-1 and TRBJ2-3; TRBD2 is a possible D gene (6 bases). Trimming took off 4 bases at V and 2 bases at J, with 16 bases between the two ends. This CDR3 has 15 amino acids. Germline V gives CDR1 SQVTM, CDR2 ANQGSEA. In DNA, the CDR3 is TGCAGCGTTGTCGGGGACTCCAGGTCCACAGATACGCAGTATTTT. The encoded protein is CSVVGDSRSTDTQYF.

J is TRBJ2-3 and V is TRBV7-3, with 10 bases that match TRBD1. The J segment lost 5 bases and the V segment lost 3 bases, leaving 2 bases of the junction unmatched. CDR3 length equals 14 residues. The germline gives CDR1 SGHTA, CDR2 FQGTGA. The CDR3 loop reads CASSFGTGVDTQYF. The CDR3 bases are TGTGCCAGCAGCTTTGGGACAGGGGTAGATACGCAGTATTTT.

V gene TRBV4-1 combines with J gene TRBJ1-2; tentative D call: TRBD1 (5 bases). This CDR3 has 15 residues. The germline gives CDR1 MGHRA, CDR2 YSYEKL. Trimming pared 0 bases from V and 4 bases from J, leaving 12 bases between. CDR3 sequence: CASSQERGMAYGYTF. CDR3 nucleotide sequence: TGCGCCAGCAGCCAAGAGAGGGGAATGGCCTATGGCTACACCTTC.

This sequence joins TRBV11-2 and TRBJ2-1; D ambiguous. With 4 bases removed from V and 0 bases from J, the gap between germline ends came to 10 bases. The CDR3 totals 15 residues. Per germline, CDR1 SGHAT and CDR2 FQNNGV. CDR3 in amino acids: CASSSVLLSYNEQFF. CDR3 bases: TGTGCCAGCAGCTCCGTCTTACTCTCCTACAATGAGCAGTTCTTC.

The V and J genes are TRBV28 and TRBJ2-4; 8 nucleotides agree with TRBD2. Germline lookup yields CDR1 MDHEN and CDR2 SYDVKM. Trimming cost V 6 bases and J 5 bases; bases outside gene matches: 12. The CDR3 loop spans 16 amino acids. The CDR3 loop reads CASRTGTRYPQNIQYF. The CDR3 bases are TGTGCCAGCAGAACCGGGACTAGATACCCCCAAAACATTCAGTACTTC.

The CDR3: CASSVASGRVTDTQYF. CDR3 bases: TGTGCCAGCAGCGTAGCTAGCGGGAGGGTGACAGATACGCAGTATTTT. V is TRBV9 and J is TRBJ2-3; 12 nucleotides line up with TRBD2. The CDR3 has 16 residues. V lost 0 bases to trimming and J lost 3 bases; unmatched junction nucleotides: 2. Germline CDR1 reads SGDLS; CDR2 reads YYNGEE.

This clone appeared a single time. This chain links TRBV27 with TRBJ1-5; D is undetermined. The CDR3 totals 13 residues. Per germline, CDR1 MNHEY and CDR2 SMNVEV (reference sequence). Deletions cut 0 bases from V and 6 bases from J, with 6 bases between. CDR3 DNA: TGTGCCAGCAGTTTATCAGGTTTTCAGCCCCAGCATTTT. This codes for CASSLSGFQPQHF.

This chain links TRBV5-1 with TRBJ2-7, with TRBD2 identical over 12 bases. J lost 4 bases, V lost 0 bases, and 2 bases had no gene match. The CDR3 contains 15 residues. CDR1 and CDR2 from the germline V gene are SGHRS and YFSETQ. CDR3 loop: CASSLDLAGGYEQYF. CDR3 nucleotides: TGCGCCAGCAGCTTGGACCTAGCGGGAGGGTACGAGCAGTACTTC. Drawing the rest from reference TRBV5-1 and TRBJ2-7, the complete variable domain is KAGVTQTPRYLIKTRGQQVTLSCSPISGHRSVSWYQQTPGQGLQFLFEYFSETQRNKGNFPGRFSGRQFSNSRSEMNVSTLELGDSALYLCASSLDLAGGYEQYFGPGTRLTVT.

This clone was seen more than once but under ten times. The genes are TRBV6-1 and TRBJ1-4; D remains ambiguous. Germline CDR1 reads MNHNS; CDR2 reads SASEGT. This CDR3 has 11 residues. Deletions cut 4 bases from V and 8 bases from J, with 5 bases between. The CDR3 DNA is TGTGCCAGCAGTGGGAGGGAAAAACTGTTTTTT. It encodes CASSGREKLFF.

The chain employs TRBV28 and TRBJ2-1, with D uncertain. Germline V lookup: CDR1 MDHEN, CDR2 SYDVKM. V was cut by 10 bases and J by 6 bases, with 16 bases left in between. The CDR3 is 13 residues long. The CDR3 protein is CATLGQDFNEQFF. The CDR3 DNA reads TGTGCCACCTTGGGTCAAGATTTCAATGAGCAGTTCTTC. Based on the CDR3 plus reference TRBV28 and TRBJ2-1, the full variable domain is DVKVTQSSRYLVKRTGEKVFLECVQDMDHENMFWYRQDPGLGLRLIYFSYDVKMKEKGDIPEGYSVSREKKERFSLILESASTNQTSMYLCATLGQDFNEQFFGPGTRLTVL.

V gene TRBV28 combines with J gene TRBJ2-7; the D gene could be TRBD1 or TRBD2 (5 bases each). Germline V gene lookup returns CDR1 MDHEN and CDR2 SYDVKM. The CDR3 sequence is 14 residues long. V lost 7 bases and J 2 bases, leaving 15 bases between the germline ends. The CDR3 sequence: CASISGQGTYEQYV. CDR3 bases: TGTGCCAGCATATCGGGGCAGGGAACCTACGAGCAGTACGTC.

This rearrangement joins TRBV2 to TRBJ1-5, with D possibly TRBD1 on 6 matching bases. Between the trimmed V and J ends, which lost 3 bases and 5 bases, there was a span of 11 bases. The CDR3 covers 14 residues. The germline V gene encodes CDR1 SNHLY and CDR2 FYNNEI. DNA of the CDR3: TGTGCCAGCAGTGATCAGGGGTCCGATCAGCCCCAGCATTTT. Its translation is CASSDQGSDQPQHF.

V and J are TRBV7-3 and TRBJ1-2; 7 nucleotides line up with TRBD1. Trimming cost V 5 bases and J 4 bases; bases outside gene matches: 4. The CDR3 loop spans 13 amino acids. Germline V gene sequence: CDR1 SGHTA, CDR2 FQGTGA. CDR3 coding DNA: TGTGCCAGCAGCCCGACAGGGTTCTATGGCTACACCTTC. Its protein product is CASSPTGFYGYTF.

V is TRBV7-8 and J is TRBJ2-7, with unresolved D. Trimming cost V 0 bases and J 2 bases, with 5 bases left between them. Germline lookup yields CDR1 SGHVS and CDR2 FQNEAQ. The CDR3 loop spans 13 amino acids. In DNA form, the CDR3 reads TGTGCCAGCAGCTTAGCGGGAACCTACGAGCAGTACGTC. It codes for CASSLAGTYEQYV.

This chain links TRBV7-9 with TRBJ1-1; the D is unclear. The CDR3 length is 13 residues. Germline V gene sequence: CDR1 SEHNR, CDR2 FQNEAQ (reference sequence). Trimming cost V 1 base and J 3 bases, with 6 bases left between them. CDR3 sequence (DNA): TGTGCCAGCAGCTTAGTAGATCACACTGAAGCTTTCTTT. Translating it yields CASSLVDHTEAFF.